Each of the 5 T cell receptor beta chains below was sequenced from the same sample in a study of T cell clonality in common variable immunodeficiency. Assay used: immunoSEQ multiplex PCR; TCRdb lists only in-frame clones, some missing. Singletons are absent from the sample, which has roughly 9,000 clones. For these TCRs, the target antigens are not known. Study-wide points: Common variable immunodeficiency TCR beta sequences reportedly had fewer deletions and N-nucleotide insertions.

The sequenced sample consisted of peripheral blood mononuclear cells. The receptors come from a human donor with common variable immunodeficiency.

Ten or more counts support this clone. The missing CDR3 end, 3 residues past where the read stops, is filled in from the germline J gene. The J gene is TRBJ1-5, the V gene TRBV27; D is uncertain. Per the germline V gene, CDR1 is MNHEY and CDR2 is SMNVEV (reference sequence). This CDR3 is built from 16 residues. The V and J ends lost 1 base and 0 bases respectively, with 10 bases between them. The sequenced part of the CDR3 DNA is TGTGCCAGCAGTTTATTGGCGGCAGATAGCAATCAGCCC. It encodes CASSLLAADSNQP. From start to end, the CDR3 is CASSLLAADSNQPQHF.

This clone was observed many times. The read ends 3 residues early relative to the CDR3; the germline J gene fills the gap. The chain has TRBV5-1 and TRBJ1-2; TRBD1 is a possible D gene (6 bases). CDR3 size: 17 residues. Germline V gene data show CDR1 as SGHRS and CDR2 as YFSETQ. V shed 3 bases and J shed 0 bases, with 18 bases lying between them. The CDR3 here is CASSWTVQGGANYGYTF. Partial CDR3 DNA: TGCGCCAGCAGCTGGACAGTCCAAGGAGGGGCTAACTATGGC.

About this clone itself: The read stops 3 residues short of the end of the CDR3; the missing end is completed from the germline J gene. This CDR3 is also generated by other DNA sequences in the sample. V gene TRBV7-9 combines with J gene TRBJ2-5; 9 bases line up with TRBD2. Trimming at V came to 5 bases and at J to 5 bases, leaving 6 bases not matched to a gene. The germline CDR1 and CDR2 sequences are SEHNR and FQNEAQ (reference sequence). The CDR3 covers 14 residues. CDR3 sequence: CASSRTSGGETQYF. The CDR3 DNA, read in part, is TGTGCCAGCAGCAGGACGAGCGGGGGGGAGACC.

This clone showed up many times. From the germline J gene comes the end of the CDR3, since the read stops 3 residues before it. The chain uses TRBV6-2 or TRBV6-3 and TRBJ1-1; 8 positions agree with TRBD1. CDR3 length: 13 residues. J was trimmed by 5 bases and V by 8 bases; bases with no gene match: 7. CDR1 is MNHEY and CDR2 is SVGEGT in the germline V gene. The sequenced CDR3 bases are TGTGCCAGCGGATTCGACAGGGGAACTGAA. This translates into CASGFDRGTE. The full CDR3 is CASGFDRGTEAFF.

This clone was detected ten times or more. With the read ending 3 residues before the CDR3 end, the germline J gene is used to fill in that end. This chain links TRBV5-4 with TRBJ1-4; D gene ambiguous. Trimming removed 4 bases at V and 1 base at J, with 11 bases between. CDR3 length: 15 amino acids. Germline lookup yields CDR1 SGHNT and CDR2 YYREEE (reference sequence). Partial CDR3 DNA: TGTGCCAGCAGCCGCGGAGGAGGAACTAATGAAAAA. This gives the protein CASSRGGGTNEK. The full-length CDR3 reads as CASSRGGGTNEKLFF. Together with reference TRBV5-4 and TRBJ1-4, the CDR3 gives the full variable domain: ETGVTQSPTHLIKTRGQQVTLRCSSQSGHNTVSWYQQALGQGPQFIFQYYREEENGRGNFPPRFSGLQFPNYSSELNVNALELDDSALYLCASSRGGGTNEKLFFGSGTQLSVL.